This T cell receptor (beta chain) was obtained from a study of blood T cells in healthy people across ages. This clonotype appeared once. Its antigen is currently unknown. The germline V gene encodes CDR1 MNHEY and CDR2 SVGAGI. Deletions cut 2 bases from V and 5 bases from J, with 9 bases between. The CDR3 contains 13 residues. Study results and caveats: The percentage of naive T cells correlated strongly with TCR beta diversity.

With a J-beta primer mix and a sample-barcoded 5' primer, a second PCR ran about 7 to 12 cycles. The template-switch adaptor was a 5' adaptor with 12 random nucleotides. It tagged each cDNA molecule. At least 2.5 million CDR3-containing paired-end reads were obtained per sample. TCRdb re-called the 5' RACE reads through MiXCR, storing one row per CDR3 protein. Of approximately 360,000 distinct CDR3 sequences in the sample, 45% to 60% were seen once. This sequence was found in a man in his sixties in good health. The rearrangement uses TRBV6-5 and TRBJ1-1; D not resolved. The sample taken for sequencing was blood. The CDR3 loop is CASSYLGWTEAFF. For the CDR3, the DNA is TGTGCCAGCAGTTACCTGGGATGGACTGAAGCTTTCTTT.